These 17 T cell receptor beta chains share one sample of origin, sequenced in a study of T cell changes during pregnancy in multiple sclerosis. Sequencing used immunoSEQ multiplex PCR; TCRdb keeps in-frame clones, though not all of them. This table has over 65,000 clones, around 94% appearing once. The sequences come from peripheral blood, collected in the third trimester of pregnancy. These receptors were collected from a female donor with multiple sclerosis, enrolled in a pregnancy study.

The chain has TRBV7-2 and TRBJ1-4; 9 positions agree with TRBD1. With 5 bases clipped from V and 5 bases from J, the junction kept 9 bases outside the gene matches. Germline V gene sequence: CDR1 SGHTA, CDR2 FQGNSA. This CDR3 contains 16 residues. The CDR3 is CASSPIPGTGNEKLFF. The CDR3 DNA follows: TGTGCCAGCAGCCCAATACCCGGGACAGGGAATGAAAAACTGTTTTTT.

The chain recombines TRBV7-9 with TRBJ2-5; weak D call: TRBD1 (5 bases). Deletions cut 4 bases from V and 3 bases from J, with 24 bases between. Germline loops: CDR1 SEHNR, CDR2 FQNEAQ (reference sequence). The length of the CDR3 is 18 residues. CDR3 residues: CASSSQAGPRGPEETQYF. As DNA, the CDR3 is TGTGCCAGCAGCTCACAGGCCGGGCCCCGAGGCCCCGAAGAGACCCAGTACTTC.

The V call is TRBV10-3, the J call TRBJ2-7, with TRBD1 as a possible D gene (5 bases). The CDR3 loop spans 11 amino acids. Per the germline V gene, CDR1 is ENHRY and CDR2 is SYGVKD. V gave up 3 bases and J gave up 5 bases, with 5 bases separating them. The CDR3 DNA is TGTGCCATCAGTGAAGGGGACGAGCAGTACTTC. Residues: CAISEGDEQYF.

In DNA form, the CDR3 reads TGTGCCAGCAGCGAGCGACCACTAGGGACAGAAAGAAAAAATTCACCCCTCCACTTT. Protein: CASSERPLGTERKNSPLHF. V gene TRBV9 combines with J gene TRBJ1-6; 7 bases match TRBD1. J gave up 7 bases and V 3 bases, and 19 bases lay outside the gene matches. CDR3 size: 19 residues. CDR1 is SGDLS, CDR2 YYNGEE, per germline. The full variable domain, completed using reference TRBV9 and TRBJ1-6, is DSGVTQTPKHLITATGQRVTLRCSPRSGDLSVYWYQQSLDQGLQFLIQYYNGEERAKGNILERFSAQQFPDLHSELNLSSLELGDSALYFCASSERPLGTERKNSPLHFGNGTRLTVT.

The chain combines TRBV5-8 with TRBJ1-6, with TRBD1 as a possible D gene (6 bases). There are 14 residues in the CDR3. The germline gives CDR1 SGHTS, CDR2 YDEGEE. The V end was cut by 4 bases, the J end by 6 bases, with 11 bases between. Written as DNA, the CDR3 is TGTGCCAGCAGCCAAGACAGGAGTAATTCACCCCTCCACTTT. It yields the protein CASSQDRSNSPLHF.

This chain joins TRBV7-9 and TRBJ2-3, with 9 bases lining up with TRBD2. The CDR3 has 16 residues. J gave up 1 base and V 2 bases, and 4 bases lay outside the gene matches. The germline gives CDR1 SEHNR, CDR2 FQNEAQ (reference sequence). CDR3: CASSLISGGRTDTQYF. The DNA of the CDR3 is TGTGCCAGCAGCTTAATAAGCGGGGGGCGCACAGATACGCAGTATTTT.

The chain employs TRBV21-1 and TRBJ2-5; the tabulated D call, TRBD2, remains unverified against the DNA. TRBV21-1 is annotated as a pseudogene. The length of the CDR3 is 15 residues. CDR3 sequence reads: CASSKQRGDQETQYF. The CDR3 coding sequence is TGTGCCAGCAGCAAACAGCGGGGGGACCAAGAGACCCAGTACTTC.

The chain couples TRBV5-6 to TRBJ1-5; D gene ambiguous. Looked up from germline, CDR1 is SGHDT and CDR2 is YYEEEE. This CDR3 is built from 14 residues. Deletions cut 0 bases from V and 7 bases from J, with 11 bases between. CDR3 DNA sequence: TGTGCCAGCAGCTTGGAGTTGTCGGGGCAGCCCCAGCATTTT. Its protein is CASSLELSGQPQHF.

J is TRBJ2-5 and V is TRBV4-3; tentatively, D is TRBD2 (5 bases). Trimming removed 5 bases at V and 2 bases at J, with 12 bases between. Germline V gene lookup returns CDR1 LGHNA and CDR2 YSLEER. The CDR3 consists of 14 residues. In nucleotides, the CDR3 is TGCGCCAGCAGCGGAGGCTTAGGGCAAGAGACCCAGTACTTC. This translates into CASSGGLGQETQYF.

This clone has more than one count but fewer than ten. The J gene is TRBJ1-1, the V gene TRBV6-1, with 8 bases fitting TRBD1. The junction had 6 bases not matched to a gene; V was cut back by 5 bases and J by 1 base. This CDR3 is 15 amino acids long. Germline V CDR1 and CDR2: MNHNS, SASEGT. DNA of the CDR3: TGTGCCAGCAGTCGCCCGGACAGGGCGAACACTGAAGCTTTCTTT. This gives the protein CASSRPDRANTEAFF.

The genes are TRBV27 and TRBJ1-2; 11 bases fit TRBD1. Unmatched junction bases numbered 8, after V lost 5 bases and J lost 0 bases. This CDR3 has 17 amino acids. Germline CDR1 and CDR2: MNHEY and SMNVEV (reference sequence). Written as DNA, the CDR3 is TGTGCCAGCAGTCTCGGGACAGGGGGGCTCCCTAACTATGGCTACACCTTC. Translated: CASSLGTGGLPNYGYTF.

The chain recombines TRBV4-1 with TRBJ2-1, with 8 bases aligning to TRBD1. The V gene end was trimmed by 3 bases and the J gene end by 4 bases; junction bases not matched to a gene: 8. Germline V gene sequence: CDR1 MGHRA, CDR2 YSYEKL. This CDR3 comprises 16 residues. This chain's CDR3 is CASSHLDRESYNEQFF. Written as DNA, the CDR3 is TGCGCCAGCAGCCACCTGGACAGGGAATCGTACAATGAGCAGTTCTTC.

The rearrangement joins TRBV7-3 to TRBJ2-3, with a tentative D call TRBD1 (5 bases). V was clipped by 3 bases and J by 2 bases, with 12 bases between them. CDR1 and CDR2 (germline): SGHTA, FQGTGA. This CDR3 region has 15 residues. The CDR3 region is CASSFGQGFTDTQYF. The CDR3 DNA reads as TGTGCCAGCAGCTTTGGGCAGGGCTTCACAGATACGCAGTATTTT.

This chain links TRBV4-1 with TRBJ1-1; 10 nucleotides agree with TRBD1. CDR1 is MGHRA, CDR2 YSYEKL, per germline. Unmatched junction bases numbered 5, after V lost 4 bases and J lost 3 bases. The CDR3 is made up of 15 amino acids. CDR3 sequence (DNA): TGCGCCAGCAGCCCCCGACAGGGGGCGGACACTGAAGCTTTCTTT. Translating it yields CASSPRQGADTEAFF.

The chain recombines TRBV11-1 with TRBJ1-6; D is unclear. CDR3 length equals 14 residues. Germline CDR1 SGHAT, CDR2 FQDESV (reference sequence). The germline V and J ends were trimmed by 5 bases and 2 bases, with 7 bases remaining between them. CDR3 in amino acids: CASSRGAYNSPLHF. The CDR3 region has the DNA TGTGCCAGCAGCCGCGGAGCCTATAATTCACCCCTCCACTTT.

The J gene is TRBJ1-4, the V gene TRBV7-9, with 10 bases fitting TRBD1. The J segment lost 7 bases and the V segment lost 5 bases, leaving 4 bases of the junction unmatched. The CDR3 totals 14 residues. The germline V gene has CDR1 SEHNR and CDR2 FQNEAQ (reference sequence). The CDR3 loop is CASSPGQGIEKLFF. In nucleotides, the CDR3 is TGTGCCAGCAGCCCGGGACAGGGGATTGAAAAACTGTTTTTT.

J is TRBJ1-5 and V is TRBV6-5; D not certain. The CDR3 covers 15 residues. V shed 3 bases and J shed 4 bases, with 13 bases lying between them. Germline CDR1 is MNHEY and CDR2 is SVGAGI. In DNA, the CDR3 is TGTGCCAGCAGTTATACGGGTGGAAGGAATCAGCCCCAGCATTTT. It codes for CASSYTGGRNQPQHF.